The TCR beta chain under discussion was sequenced for a study of blood T cell repertoires in COVID-19. The repertoire was sequenced with immunoSEQ multiplex PCR; TCRdb's copy has only in-frame clones and lacks some. Of more than 250,000 clones detected, roughly 87% appear once; the ten largest clones hold under 6.5%. Sequenced material: PBMCs or T cells enriched from blood (not recorded which). The clonotype was recovered from a woman aged 25 to 39 who had recovered from COVID-19.

This CDR3 reads CASNGLPSAKNIQYF. In DNA, the CDR3 is TGTGCCAGTAATGGACTCCCGTCGGCCAAAAACATTCAGTACTTC. The V call is TRBV19, the J call TRBJ2-4; D might be TRBD2 (5 bases). The germline V gene encodes CDR1 LNHDA and CDR2 SQIVND (reference sequence). V dropped 7 bases and J dropped 1 base, with 14 bases sitting between them. The CDR3 covers 15 residues.